The clone carrying this T cell receptor beta chain appeared a few times. Its antigen is not known. These data come from a study of OX40 agonist ivuxolimab in advanced cancers. Study-wide context: Six ivuxolimab dose levels, 0.01 to 10 mg/kg, were given intravenously every 2 weeks. The study's findings and limits: The mean number of expanded clones was higher in CD8+ T cells than in CD4+. The study observed clonal expansion of CD4+ and CD8+ blood T cells by week 6 at 0.1 to 3.0 mg/kg.

The germline V gene encodes CDR1 SGHTA and CDR2 FQGNSA. Trimming stripped 1 base from V and 0 bases from J, with 8 bases between. This CDR3 is built from 15 residues. Libraries were prepared by immunoSEQ multiplex PCR; TCRdb keeps only in-frame clonotypes and omits some of them. Of around 70,000 clones in the sample, about 85% were seen once. On cycle 4 day 1 and cycle 7 day 1, as well as at baseline, blood was sampled. The TCR was taken from an adult with an advanced solid tumor such as melanoma, head and neck, liver or kidney cancer. This chain joins TRBV7-2 and TRBJ2-3, with a possible D match to TRBD2 (6 bases). The sample consisted of CD4+ or CD8+ T cells sorted from blood, taken in a trial of the OX40 agonist ivuxolimab. CDR3 nucleotide sequence: TGTGCCAGCAGCTTAGTCCGGGGGAGCACAGATACGCAGTATTTT. As protein: CASSLVRGSTDTQYF.